The rows below give T cell receptor beta chains drawn from one sample of a study of shared clonotypes between healthy human individuals. Sequencing was performed with immunoSEQ multiplex PCR; in TCRdb, only in-frame clones are kept and a portion is missing. Of 550,000 to 750,000 clones in the sample, 90% to 95% were seen once. What was sequenced was naive CD8+ T cells sorted from blood. The source of these receptors is a man in his thirties or forties in good health. CDR3s include the opening cysteine and the closing phenylalanine or tryptophan. Each record gives: V gene, J gene, D gene, clone size, CDR3 DNA, CDR3 protein. A D gene is named only where the DNA matches it firmly. For some rows the clone size is stated as once, few or many, or as a class when expanded; others skip it.

TRBV4-3	TRBJ1-1	NA	NA	TGCGCCAGCAGCCAAGATAGAGCAGGGGAAACTGAAGCTTTCTTT	CASSQDRAGETEAFF
TRBV29-1	TRBJ2-7	TRBD1	NA	TGCAGCGTTGTAGGAAGGGGCCGTGGGACAGGGGACTACGAGCAGTACTTC	CSVVGRGRGTGDYEQYF
TRBV5-1	TRBJ1-2	TRBD1	NA	TGCGCCAGCAGCGGGGGGGACAGCTTAAACTATGGCTACACCTTC	CASSGGDSLNYGYTF
TRBV7-6	TRBJ2-1	NA	NA	TGTGCCAGCAGCTTAGTAGGGAAGCACAATGAGCAGTTCTTC	CASSLVGKHNEQFF
TRBV5-5	TRBJ2-1	NA	NA	TGTGCCAGCAGCGCACAACAACCCATACGGGACAATGAGCAGTTCTTC	CASSAQQPIRDNEQFF
TRBV29-1	TRBJ1-2	NA	many	TGCAGCATGACCGGGACGGAATATGGCTACACCTTC	CSMTGTEYGYTF
TRBV25-1	TRBJ2-6	NA	NA	TGTGCCAGCAGTGAAACCGGAAAGTCTGGGGCCAACGTCCTGACTTTC	CASSETGKSGANVLTF
TRBV7-6	TRBJ2-2	TRBD2	NA	TGTGCCAGCAAACTAGCGGCGAACACCGGGGAGCTGTTTTTT	CASKLAANTGELFF
TRBV28	TRBJ2-1	TRBD2	NA	TGTGCCAGCAGTCCACTTCCCGGACTAGCGGGAGTAGGTGAGCAGTTCTTC	CASSPLPGLAGVGEQFF
TRBV28	TRBJ1-2	TRBD1	NA	TGTGCCAGCCAAGTTAGGATTTCGACAGGGCTAAGCGGGTTCTATGGCTACACCTTC	CASQVRISTGLSGFYGYTF
TRBV19	TRBJ2-7	NA	NA	TGTGCCAGTAGTACACCGGGACACGGGTGGCAGGAGCAGTACTTC	CASSTPGHGWQEQYF
TRBV4-2	TRBJ2-7	NA	NA	TGTGCCAGCAGCCACCTCGAGGGGTCGGACGAGCAGTACTTC	CASSHLEGSDEQYF
TRBV6-1	TRBJ2-1	NA	NA	TGTGCCAGCAGTGAAGGCGTTAGCCCCTACAATGAGCAGTTCTTC	CASSEGVSPYNEQFF
TRBV5-1	TRBJ2-7	NA	NA	TGCGCCAGCAGCTTGGGGCAGGGATTCTACGAGCAGTACTTC	CASSLGQGFYEQYF
TRBV10-2	TRBJ2-7	NA	NA	TGCGCCAGCAGCCCGGGGATGGGCCAGGCGTATTACGAGCAGTACTTC	CASSPGMGQAYYEQYF
TRBV19	TRBJ2-7	NA	NA	TGTGCCAGTAGTTGGTCAACCACCTACGAGCAGTACTTC	CASSWSTTYEQYF
TRBV7-8	TRBJ2-7	TRBD1	NA	TGTGCCAGCAGCTTCACAGGGGGATCCTACGAGCAGTACTTC	CASSFTGGSYEQYF
TRBV6-1	TRBJ2-1	NA	NA	TGTGCCAGCAGTGAGATCGAGGGTGAGCAGTTCTTC	CASSEIEGEQFF
TRBV5-4	TRBJ1-2	NA	few	TGTGCCAGCAGCGCCCCGGGTGGCTATGGCTACACCTTC	CASSAPGGYGYTF
TRBV2	TRBJ1-2	TRBD1	NA	TGTGCCAGCAGTTCTGAATCGGGACAGCTTGGCTACACCTTC	CASSSESGQLGYTF
TRBV5-5	TRBJ2-7	TRBD1	once	TGTGCCAGCCTGACCACAGGGGACTACGAGCAGTACTTC	CASLTTGDYEQYF
TRBV29-1	TRBJ2-1	NA	NA	TGCAGCGTGGGAGGACTAGGGGGCTACAATGAGCAGTTCTTC	CSVGGLGGYNEQFF
TRBV7-2	TRBJ2-5	TRBD1	NA	TGTGCCAGCAGCCTCCCCCGGACAGGGGTGAGAGAGACCCAGTACTTC	CASSLPRTGVRETQYF
TRBV6-1	TRBJ1-5	NA	NA	TGTGCCAGCATCGGCTTCCCGGGCGGCAATCAGCCCCAGCATTTT	CASIGFPGGNQPQHF
TRBV27	TRBJ2-7	TRBD2	once	TGTGCCAGCAGTAATAGCGGGAGCTCCTACGAGCAGTACTTC	CASSNSGSSYEQYF
TRBV11-2	TRBJ1-4	TRBD1	NA	TGTGCCAGCAGCTCCCCCCCCCTTAGACAGGGGACTAATGAAAAACTGTTTTTT	CASSSPPLRQGTNEKLFF
TRBV5-5	TRBJ1-1	NA	NA	TGTGCCAGCAGCTTAGGGGTTGCCACTGAAGCTTTCTTT	CASSLGVATEAFF